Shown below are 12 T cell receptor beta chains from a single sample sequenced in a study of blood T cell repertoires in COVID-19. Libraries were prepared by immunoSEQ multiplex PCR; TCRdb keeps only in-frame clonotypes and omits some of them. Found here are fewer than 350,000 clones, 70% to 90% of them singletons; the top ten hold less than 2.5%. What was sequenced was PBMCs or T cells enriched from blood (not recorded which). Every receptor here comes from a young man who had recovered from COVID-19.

The CDR3 is CASSISGGISEAFF. The CDR3 region has the DNA TGTGCCAGTAGTATTTCAGGGGGCATTTCTGAAGCTTTCTTT. V is TRBV19 and J is TRBJ1-1; 8 bases fit TRBD1. The CDR3 is 14 amino acids. Unmatched junction bases numbered 6, after V lost 3 bases and J lost 6 bases. Germline CDR1 reads LNHDA; CDR2 reads SQIVND (reference sequence).

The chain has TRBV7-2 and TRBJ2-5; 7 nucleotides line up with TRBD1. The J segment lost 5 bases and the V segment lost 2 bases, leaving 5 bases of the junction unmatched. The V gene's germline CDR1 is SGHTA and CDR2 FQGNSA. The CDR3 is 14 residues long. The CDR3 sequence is CASSLRTGWETQYF. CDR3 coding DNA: TGTGCCAGCAGCTTACGGACAGGCTGGGAGACCCAGTACTTC.

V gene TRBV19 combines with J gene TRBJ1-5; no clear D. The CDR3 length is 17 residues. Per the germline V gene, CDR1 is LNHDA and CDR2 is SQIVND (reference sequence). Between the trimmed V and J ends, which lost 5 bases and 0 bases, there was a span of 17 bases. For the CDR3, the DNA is TGTGCCAGTAGTGAGGCAACTCTTTCTTATAGCAATCAGCCCCAGCATTTT. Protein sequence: CASSEATLSYSNQPQHF.

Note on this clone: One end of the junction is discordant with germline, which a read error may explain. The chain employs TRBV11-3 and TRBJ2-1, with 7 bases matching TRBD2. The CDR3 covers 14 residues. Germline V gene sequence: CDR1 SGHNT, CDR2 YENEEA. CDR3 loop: CASSWGGSSNEQFF. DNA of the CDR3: TGTGCCAGCAGCTGGGGGGGTTCCTCCAATGAGCAGTTCTTC.

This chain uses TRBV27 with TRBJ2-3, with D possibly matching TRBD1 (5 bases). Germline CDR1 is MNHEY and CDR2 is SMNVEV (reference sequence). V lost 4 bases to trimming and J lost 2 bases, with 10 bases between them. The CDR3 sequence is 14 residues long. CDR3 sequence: CASSSRQITDTQYF. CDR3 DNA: TGTGCCAGCAGTTCCCGACAGATCACAGATACGCAGTATTTT.

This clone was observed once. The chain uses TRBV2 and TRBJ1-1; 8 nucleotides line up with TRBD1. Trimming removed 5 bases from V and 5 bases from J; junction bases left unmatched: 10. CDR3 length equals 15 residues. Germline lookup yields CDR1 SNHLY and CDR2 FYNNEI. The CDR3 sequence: CASSQEQGVYTEAFF. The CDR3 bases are TGTGCCAGCAGTCAAGAACAGGGGGTATATACTGAAGCTTTCTTT. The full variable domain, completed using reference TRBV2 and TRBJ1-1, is EPEVTQTPSHQVTQMGQEVILRCVPISNHLYFYWYRQILGQKVEFLVSFYNNEISEKSEIFDDQFSVERPDGSNFTLKIRSTKLEDSAMYFCASSQEQGVYTEAFFGQGTRLTVV.

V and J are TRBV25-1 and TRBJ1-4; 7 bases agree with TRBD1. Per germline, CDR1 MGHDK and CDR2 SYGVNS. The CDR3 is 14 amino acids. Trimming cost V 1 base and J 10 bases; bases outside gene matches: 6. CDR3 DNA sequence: TGTGCCAGCAGTGAATTGGGGACAGCACTAAAACTGTTTTTT. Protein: CASSELGTALKLFF.

The CDR3: CARSFYGVADPSSPLHF. Written as DNA, the CDR3 is TGTGCCAGAAGCTTCTACGGGGTGGCAGACCCATCTTCACCCCTCCACTTT. The chain employs TRBV5-3 and TRBJ1-6, with no clear D. TRBV5-3 is marked as an open reading frame, function uncertain. The CDR3 runs 17 residues. V was trimmed by 2 bases and J by 9 bases, leaving 21 bases between them.

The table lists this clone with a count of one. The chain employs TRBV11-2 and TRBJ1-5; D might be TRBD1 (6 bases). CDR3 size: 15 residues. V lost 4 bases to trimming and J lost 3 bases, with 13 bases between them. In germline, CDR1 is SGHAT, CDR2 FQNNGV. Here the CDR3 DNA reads TGTGCCAGCAGCTCAGGACAGACTTACAATCAGCCCCAGCATTTT. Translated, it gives CASSSGQTYNQPQHF.

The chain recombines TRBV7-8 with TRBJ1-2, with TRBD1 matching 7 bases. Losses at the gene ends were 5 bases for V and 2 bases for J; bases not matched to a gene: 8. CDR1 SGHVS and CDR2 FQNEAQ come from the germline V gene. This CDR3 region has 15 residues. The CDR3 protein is CASSLGLRGNYGYTF. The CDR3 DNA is TGTGCCAGCAGCCTGGGGCTCAGGGGGAACTATGGCTACACCTTC.

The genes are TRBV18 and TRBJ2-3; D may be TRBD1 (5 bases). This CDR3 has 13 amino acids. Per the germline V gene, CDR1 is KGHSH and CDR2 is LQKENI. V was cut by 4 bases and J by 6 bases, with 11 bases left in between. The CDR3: CASSQGPSDTQYF. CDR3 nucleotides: TGTGCCAGCTCACAGGGGCCCAGTGATACGCAGTATTTT.

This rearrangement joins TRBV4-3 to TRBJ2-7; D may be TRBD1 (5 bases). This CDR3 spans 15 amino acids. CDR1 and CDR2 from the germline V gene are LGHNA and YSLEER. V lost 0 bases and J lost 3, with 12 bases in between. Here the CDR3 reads CASSQDLDTYYEQYF. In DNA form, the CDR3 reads TGCGCCAGCAGCCAAGATCTGGACACCTACTACGAGCAGTACTTC.